This T cell receptor (beta chain) was identified in a study of blood T cells in healthy people across ages. Sample-barcoded 5' priming and a J-beta primer mix drove a second PCR of roughly 6 to 12 cycles. TCRdb used MiXCR to reprocess the 5' RACE reads, holding one entry per CDR3 protein. In the table there are 730,000 or so distinct CDR3 sequences, 40% to 50% of which are singletons. A minimum of 6 million PBMCs was isolated per sample. This clonotype was found many times. Its target is not known. The CDR3 is 13 amino acids. Germline V gene data show CDR1 as KGHSH and CDR2 as LQKENI. Deletions cut 8 bases from V and 3 bases from J, with 12 bases between. Study-wide findings and caveats: Unknown CMV status may confound age-related changes in expanded clones. Both naive CD4+ cell counts and diversity were greater in long-lived donors than in aged donors.

J is TRBJ2-3 and V is TRBV18, with a weak D call TRBD1 (5 bases). The source of this sequence is a man at least 80 years old in good health. The sample comprised blood. Written as DNA, the CDR3 is TGTGCCAGCAGCCCCCAGGGAACAGATACGCAGTATTTT. Translated, it gives CASSPQGTDTQYF.